The 18 T cell receptor beta chains in this list originate from one sample, sequenced in a study of cytomegalovirus exposure and HLA in healthy donors (dated by TCRdb to 2016 to 2017). Library creation used the immunoSEQ multiplex PCR assay. TCRdb mirrors the immuneACCESS table, restricted to in-frame sequences. Some clones are absent from its copies; in checked studies, under half trace to an unresolved V gene, and the reason for the others is unknown. This sample has about 360,000 clones in its table, and roughly 85% of those were observed once. Jointly, the top ten make up roughly 0.8% of the sample. The sample was PBMCs. The receptors come from a woman between 18 and 29 years old in good health and CMV-seronegative.

The CDR3 sequence: CASSGGYEQYF. DNA of the CDR3: TGTGCCAGCAGTGGAGGTTACGAGCAGTACTTC. V is TRBV2 and J is TRBJ2-7, with unresolved D. V was shortened by 4 bases and J by 4 bases, with 5 bases between the two germline ends. Germline CDR1 reads SNHLY; CDR2 reads FYNNEI. This CDR3 comprises 11 residues.

This chain joins TRBV19 and TRBJ2-7; maybe TRBD2 (6 bases). This CDR3 comprises 13 residues. V lost 4 bases and J lost 4, with 11 bases in between. Germline lookup yields CDR1 LNHDA and CDR2 SQIVND (reference sequence). CDR3 in DNA: TGTGCCAGTAGTAGCGGGAAGGGGTACGAGCAGTACTTC. This gives the protein CASSSGKGYEQYF.

This clone was detected a few times. This sequence joins TRBV6-1 and TRBJ1-5; D is uncertain. CDR1 is MNHNS, CDR2 SASEGT, per germline. Trimming removed 1 base from V and 5 bases from J, with 9 bases in between. The CDR3 contains 14 residues. The CDR3 loop is CASSEGASYQPQHF. CDR3 sequence (DNA): TGTGCCAGCAGTGAAGGGGCCAGTTATCAGCCCCAGCATTTT.

In its sample, this clone was seen once. The V call is TRBV7-2, the J call TRBJ2-1; D might be TRBD2 (5 bases). CDR1 and CDR2 (germline): SGHTA, FQGNSA. This CDR3 spans 12 amino acids. Trimming removed 7 bases from V and 7 bases from J, with 11 bases in between. The CDR3 DNA is TGTGCCAGCAAGTTCGGGGATAATGAGCAGTTCTTC. It specifies CASKFGDNEQFF.

The chain is built from TRBV6-1 and TRBJ2-3, with 11 nucleotides matching TRBD2. The germline gives CDR1 MNHNS, CDR2 SASEGT. The CDR3 totals 14 residues. The V gene end was trimmed by 4 bases and the J gene end by 13 bases; junction bases not matched to a gene: 10. The CDR3 nucleotides read TGTGCCAGCAGTGGAACGGCACTAGCGGGAGTTGAGTATTTT. Translating it yields CASSGTALAGVEYF.

This chain uses TRBV5-4 with TRBJ2-7; the D gene is possibly TRBD2 (6 bases). Germline V gene lookup returns CDR1 SGHNT and CDR2 YYREEE (reference sequence). Trimming pared 4 bases from V and 5 bases from J, leaving 19 bases between. The CDR3 runs to 15 residues. DNA of the CDR3: TGTGCCAGCAGCGCGGAGTGGAATAGCGGCAACGAGCAGTACTTC. Encoded protein: CASSAEWNSGNEQYF.

The chain carries TRBV27 and TRBJ2-3; 9 nucleotides match TRBD2. The CDR3 totals 15 residues. V was pared by 8 bases and J by 2 bases, with 8 bases of the junction left unmatched. CDR1 and CDR2 from the germline V gene are MNHEY and SMNVEV (reference sequence). CDR3 sequence reads: CASCGLAGYTDTQYF. In DNA, the CDR3 is TGTGCCAGCTGTGGTCTAGCGGGGTACACAGATACGCAGTATTTT.

For the CDR3, the DNA is TGTGCCAGCAGCTTACGGGAGGCCTACGAGCAGTACTTC. Its protein product is CASSLREAYEQYF. This chain connects TRBV7-9 to TRBJ2-7; 7 bases match TRBD2. The germline gives CDR1 SEHNR, CDR2 FQNEAQ (reference sequence). The V and J ends lost 2 bases and 2 bases, in that order; junction bases with no gene match: 0. The CDR3 is 13 amino acids.

The chain couples TRBV5-4 to TRBJ2-7, with D unclear. V was cut by 3 bases and J by 2 bases, with 15 bases left in between. CDR1 and CDR2 from the germline V gene are SGHNT and YYREEE (reference sequence). The CDR3 consists of 15 residues. This CDR3 reads CASSSQAGLPYEQYF. CDR3 DNA sequence: TGTGCCAGCAGCTCCCAGGCAGGCCTCCCCTACGAGCAGTACTTC.

V usage is TRBV10-1 and J usage is TRBJ2-1; 9 nucleotides line up with TRBD1. Germline V gene sequence: CDR1 WNHNN, CDR2 SYGVQD (reference sequence). The CDR3 has 18 residues. V trimming: 0 bases; J trimming: 6 bases; junction bases outside the gene matches: 12. CDR3 region: CASSESPPDRGGINEQFF. CDR3 DNA sequence: TGCGCCAGCAGTGAGTCACCCCCGGACAGGGGAGGAATCAATGAGCAGTTCTTC.

The chain has TRBV2 and TRBJ2-1; TRBD1 matches at 9 bases. The trim removed 6 bases at V and 1 base at J, leaving 4 bases unmatched. This CDR3 has 15 residues. Germline V gene sequence: CDR1 SNHLY, CDR2 FYNNEI. The DNA of the CDR3 is TGTGCCAGCAGGGGGGACAGGGCGTCCTACAATGAGCAGTTCTTC. It specifies CASRGDRASYNEQFF.

About this clone: Additional DNA sequences in this sample encode the identical CDR3. This chain uses TRBV28 with TRBJ2-7, with 13 positions matching TRBD2. This CDR3 is built from 15 residues. Germline CDR1 is MDHEN and CDR2 is SYDVKM. The V segment lost 2 bases and the J segment 3 bases; nucleotides outside the gene matches: 1. Written as DNA, the CDR3 is TGTGCCAGCAGTTTAGGACTAGCGGGAGACTACGAGCAGTACTTC. Amino acid sequence: CASSLGLAGDYEQYF.

The V call is TRBV5-1, the J call TRBJ2-2, with 12 positions matching TRBD2. V lost 2 bases, J lost 5 bases, and 7 bases stayed unmatched. Germline CDR1 reads SGHRS; CDR2 reads YFSETQ. This CDR3 contains 17 residues. This chain's CDR3 is CASSFLAGGTATGELFF. CDR3 nucleotide sequence: TGCGCCAGCAGCTTCCTAGCGGGAGGGACGGCGACCGGGGAGCTGTTTTTT.

The chain carries TRBV18 and TRBJ2-1, with 12 nucleotides matching TRBD2. The V gene end was trimmed by 0 bases and the J gene end by 6 bases; junction bases not matched to a gene: 3. The CDR3 totals 16 residues. Per germline, CDR1 KGHSH and CDR2 LQKENI. The CDR3 protein is CASSPPGLAGTNEQFF. CDR3 bases: TGTGCCAGCTCACCACCGGGACTAGCGGGTACCAATGAGCAGTTCTTC.

The V gene is TRBV7-9, the J gene TRBJ2-2; D remains unclear. Trimming removed 5 bases at V and 4 bases at J, with 11 bases between. The CDR3 runs to 14 residues. Germline assignment: CDR1 SEHNR and CDR2 FQNEAQ (reference sequence). CDR3 in amino acids: CASSPFEPTGELFF. CDR3 sequence (DNA): TGTGCCAGCAGCCCCTTTGAGCCCACCGGGGAGCTGTTTTTT.

The chain joins TRBV2 to TRBJ2-2; TRBD2 is a possible D gene (6 bases). The CDR3 totals 11 residues. Germline V gene data show CDR1 as SNHLY and CDR2 as FYNNEI. With 6 bases removed from V and 7 bases from J, the gap between germline ends came to 6 bases. The CDR3 protein is CASRTSGELFF. The CDR3 region has the DNA TGTGCCAGCAGGACTAGCGGGGAGCTGTTTTTT.

The chain combines TRBV6-1 with TRBJ1-5, with a tentative D call TRBD1 (5 bases). The CDR3 spans 17 residues. Germline CDR1 MNHNS, CDR2 SASEGT. V was cut by 3 bases and J by 10 bases, with 25 bases left in between. CDR3 sequence (DNA): TGTGCCAGCAGTGACCCAGGGCGGACGCGGATTATCAGCCCCCAGCATTTT. It translates to CASSDPGRTRIISPQHF.

This clone was recorded only once. This chain joins TRBV18 and TRBJ2-7, with 8 nucleotides matching TRBD2. Per the germline V gene, CDR1 is KGHSH and CDR2 is LQKENI. V was clipped by 6 bases and J by 1 base; unmatched bases: 8. CDR3 length: 15 residues. The CDR3 DNA sequence: TGTGCCAGCTCCCCCCCGGGAGGGGAGTCCTACGAGCAGTACTTC. Translated, it gives CASSPPGGESYEQYF.